These 18 T cell receptor beta chains came from one sample sequenced in a study of blood T cell repertoires in COVID-19. Using immunoSEQ multiplex PCR, the repertoire was profiled, and TCRdb retains in-frame clones only, with some absent. Among hundreds of thousands of clones listed, over 75% were seen once. The sequencing input was PBMCs or T cells enriched from blood (not recorded which). The receptors were gathered from a woman in her thirties or forties who had recovered from COVID-19.

This chain uses TRBV11-3 with TRBJ2-7, with 11 positions matching TRBD1. Germline CDR1 SGHNT, CDR2 YENEEA. The V gene end was trimmed by 6 bases and the J gene end by 5 bases; junction bases not matched to a gene: 9. The CDR3 is 15 residues long. CDR3 protein: CASRLRTGGRDEQYF. The CDR3 nucleotides read TGTGCCAGCAGATTACGGACAGGGGGCCGGGACGAGCAGTACTTC.

The rearrangement links TRBV6-2 or TRBV6-3 to TRBJ1-1; D gene ambiguous. The CDR3 sequence is 13 residues long. Trimming took off 4 bases at V and 0 bases at J, with 6 bases between the two ends. Looked up from germline, CDR1 is MNHEY and CDR2 is SVGEGT. In nucleotides, the CDR3 is TGTGCCAGCAGTTTTAGTCTGAACACTGAAGCTTTCTTT. The encoded protein is CASSFSLNTEAFF.

This clone showed up many times. This specimen includes other DNA sequences encoding the same CDR3. The chain joins TRBV4-3 to TRBJ2-1, with TRBD2 identical over 10 bases. V trimming: 1 base; J trimming: 10 bases; junction bases outside the gene matches: 7. CDR1 is LGHNA and CDR2 is YSLEER in the germline V gene. The length of the CDR3 is 15 residues. This CDR3 reads CASSQGKAGGREQFF. The CDR3 bases are TGCGCCAGCAGCCAAGGAAAAGCGGGAGGGAGAGAGCAGTTCTTC.

The rearrangement joins TRBV15 to TRBJ1-4; 7 nucleotides line up with TRBD1. Germline CDR1 is LNHNV and CDR2 is YYDKDF (reference sequence). The CDR3 consists of 13 residues. V shed 6 bases, J shed 7 bases, and the junction held 5 bases outside the gene matches. The CDR3: CATRGDRVEKLFF. CDR3 bases: TGTGCCACCAGAGGAGACAGGGTTGAAAAACTGTTTTTT.

The gene calls are TRBV28 and TRBJ1-2; D unclear. Per the germline V gene, CDR1 is MDHEN and CDR2 is SYDVKM. The CDR3 is made up of 12 amino acids. Trimming pared 7 bases from V and 8 bases from J, leaving 14 bases between. CDR3 residues: CASINTTSGYTF. In nucleotides, the CDR3 is TGTGCCAGCATCAACACCACTAGCGGCTACACCTTC.

In DNA, the CDR3 is TGTGCCAGCGAGTCTAGCGGGGGGCGGTATACGCAGTATTTT. It yields the protein CASESSGGRYTQYF. The genes are TRBV2 and TRBJ2-3; 11 nucleotides match TRBD2. CDR3 length: 14 residues. Germline loops: CDR1 SNHLY, CDR2 FYNNEI. Losses at the gene ends were 8 bases for V and 7 bases for J; bases not matched to a gene: 8. Full variable domain (outside the CDR3, taken from reference TRBV2 and TRBJ2-3): EPEVTQTPSHQVTQMGQEVILRCVPISNHLYFYWYRQILGQKVEFLVSFYNNEISEKSEIFDDQFSVERPDGSNFTLKIRSTKLEDSAMYFCASESSGGRYTQYFGPGTRLTVL.

The gene calls are TRBV23-1 and TRBJ2-3, with D possibly matching TRBD2 (5 bases). TRBV23-1 is treated as an ORF (open reading frame) with a function not yet certain. V lost 2 bases and J lost 6, with 9 bases in between. This CDR3 has 13 amino acids. The CDR3 sequence is CASSQPPGDTQYF. Written as DNA, the CDR3 is TGCGCCAGCAGTCAACCCCCGGGGGATACGCAGTATTTT.

The V call is TRBV29-1, the J call TRBJ1-1, with no clear D. V lost 0 bases and J 12 bases, leaving 14 bases between the germline ends. The CDR3 is 12 residues long. The germline gives CDR1 SQVTM, CDR2 ANQGSEA. In DNA form, the CDR3 reads TGCAGCGTTGAAGATCTAGTGGAATACACTTTCTTT. Amino acid sequence: CSVEDLVEYTFF.

This chain links TRBV9 with TRBJ2-2; D possibly corresponds to TRBD2 (6 bases). V gave up 1 base and J gave up 4 bases, with 11 bases separating them. Germline lookup yields CDR1 SGDLS and CDR2 YYNGEE. This CDR3 has 15 amino acids. The CDR3 bases are TGTGCCAGCAGCGTACAGACTAGGGGCACCGGGGAGCTGTTTTTT. Protein sequence: CASSVQTRGTGELFF. The whole variable domain, filled in from reference TRBV9 and TRBJ2-2, reads DSGVTQTPKHLITATGQRVTLRCSPRSGDLSVYWYQQSLDQGLQFLIQYYNGEERAKGNILERFSAQQFPDLHSELNLSSLELGDSALYFCASSVQTRGTGELFFGEGSRLTVL.

The gene calls are TRBV18 and TRBJ2-1; tentatively, D is TRBD1 (5 bases). In germline, CDR1 is KGHSH, CDR2 LQKENI. The V gene lost 3 bases and the J gene lost 4 bases, with 13 bases spanning the gap. This CDR3 has 15 amino acids. The CDR3 DNA reads TGTGCCAGCTCACCGCAGGGCCTACCTTACAATGAGCAGTTCTTC. Its translation is CASSPQGLPYNEQFF.

The chain employs TRBV21-1 and TRBJ1-1. TRBV21-1 is a documented pseudogene. This CDR3 contains 16 residues. CDR3 in amino acids: CASSKTNKEGDTEAFF. In DNA, the CDR3 is TGTGCCAGCAGCAAAACGAATAAGGAGGGAGACACTGAAGCTTTCTTT.

The chain carries TRBV11-2 and TRBJ2-3; possibly TRBD1 for D (6 bases). Trimming left V 4 bases short and J 3 bases short, with 14 bases between. Per germline, CDR1 SGHAT and CDR2 FQNNGV. CDR3 length equals 15 residues. The CDR3 sequence: CASSWAPRGTDTQYF. The CDR3 bases are TGTGCCAGCAGCTGGGCGCCCAGGGGAACAGATACGCAGTATTTT.

V and J are TRBV3-1 (or the pseudogene TRBV3-2) and TRBJ2-5; tentative D call: TRBD2 (6 bases). CDR3 size: 17 residues. The ends were cut back, 1 base at V and 4 bases at J, with 19 bases in the middle. Per germline, CDR1 LGHDT and CDR2 YNNKEL (reference sequence). CDR3 amino acids: CASSQAPPGEGSETQYF. The DNA for the CDR3 is TGTGCCAGCAGCCAAGCACCCCCGGGGGAAGGGTCAGAGACCCAGTACTTC.

CDR3 sequence: CASRRARDVDYGYTF. In nucleotides, the CDR3 is TGTGCCAGCAGAAGGGCGAGGGATGTCGACTATGGCTACACCTTC. V usage is TRBV2 and J usage is TRBJ1-2; D gene ambiguous. The CDR3 sequence is 15 residues long. The germline V gene encodes CDR1 SNHLY and CDR2 FYNNEI. V was cut by 6 bases and J by 3 bases, with 17 bases left in between.

DNA of the CDR3: TGTGCCAGCAGCCTAAGCTCCTACGAGCAGTACTTC. It codes for CASSLSSYEQYF. The V call is TRBV2, the J call TRBJ2-7; D gene unclear. Germline V gene data show CDR1 as SNHLY and CDR2 as FYNNEI. The V end lost 6 bases, the J end lost 0 bases, and 6 bases lay between the germline ends. This CDR3 is 12 amino acids long. Using reference TRBV2 and TRBJ2-7 for the parts outside the CDR3, the full variable domain is EPEVTQTPSHQVTQMGQEVILRCVPISNHLYFYWYRQILGQKVEFLVSFYNNEISEKSEIFDDQFSVERPDGSNFTLKIRSTKLEDSAMYFCASSLSSYEQYFGPGTRLTVT.

The chain combines TRBV29-1 with TRBJ2-1, with a weak D call TRBD2 (7 bases). The CDR3 covers 13 residues. The V gene lost 7 bases and the J gene lost 6 bases, with 16 bases spanning the gap. Germline assignment: CDR1 SQVTM and CDR2 ANQGSEA. This CDR3 is CSGGGGGSNEQFF. DNA for the CDR3: TGCAGCGGGGGGGGCGGAGGGAGCAATGAGCAGTTCTTC.

The V call is TRBV7-9, the J call TRBJ2-1, with 10 nucleotides matching TRBD2. The CDR3 consists of 14 residues. V lost 3 bases to trimming and J lost 9 bases; unmatched junction nucleotides: 5. Germline loops: CDR1 SEHNR, CDR2 FQNEAQ (reference sequence). The CDR3 region has the DNA TGTGCCAGCAGCTTCGGGGGACTAGCGTTTGAGCAGTTCTTC. The encoded protein is CASSFGGLAFEQFF.

The rearrangement joins TRBV6-6 to TRBJ2-5, with TRBD2 matching over 14 bases. Germline V lookup: CDR1 MNHNY, CDR2 SVGAGI (reference sequence). There are 17 residues in the CDR3. V gave up 5 bases and J gave up 5 bases; unmatched junction bases: 10. The CDR3 is CASSQGLAGAGFETQYF. The DNA for the CDR3 is TGTGCCAGCAGTCAGGGACTAGCGGGAGCGGGCTTCGAGACCCAGTACTTC.